This TCR beta chain was found in a study of T cells in tumors after PD-1 blockade. Study information: Patients had no prior checkpoint blockade, systemic immunosuppressants, or anti-cancer therapy within 4 weeks. Mean per blood sample: 113,528 templates (about 24,000-257,772), about 40,000 unique clonotypes.

Data came from immunoSEQ multiplex PCR; TCRdb stores just in-frame clones and leaves some out. The sample contains 15,000 or so clones, over 75% of which appear only once. Germline-derived CDR1 and CDR2 are SEHNR and FQNEAQ (reference sequence). V was pared by 0 bases and J by 7 bases, with 18 bases between. This CDR3 is 16 amino acids long. V is TRBV7-9 and J is TRBJ1-1; D is possibly TRBD1 (5 bases). The sequence derives from a human donor with basal cell carcinoma. The input for sequencing was PBMCs, taken after anti-PD-1 treatment. The CDR3 DNA is TGTGCCAGCAGCTTAGCGCATCTCAGGGTCGGGTTTGAAGCTTTCTTT. As protein: CASSLAHLRVGFEAFF.